This TCR beta chain was captured in a study of cytomegalovirus exposure and HLA in healthy donors. Findings and limits, study-wide: An analysis that came later showed most CMV-associated TCR beta chains appearing HLA-restricted.

The study ran its PCR with 60 Vbeta and 13 Jbeta primers. TCRdb's copy holds only in-frame clones and misses some; the assay was immunoSEQ multiplex PCR. This table holds more than 250,000 clones, approximately 90% found once. About this clone: What it binds is unknown.

Sequencing input: PBMCs. The origin of this receptor is a woman younger than 35 in good health and CMV-seronegative.

The CDR3 protein is CASSPGGQPRETQYF. CDR3 sequence (DNA): TGCGCCAGCAGCCCCGGTGGGCAGCCCCGAGAGACCCAGTACTTC. The gene calls are TRBV5-1 and TRBJ2-5; the D is unclear. Trimming cost V 4 bases and J 4 bases, with 17 bases left between them. The CDR3 length is 15 residues. Germline loops: CDR1 SGHRS, CDR2 YFSETQ.